The 29 T cell receptor beta chains listed next were all sequenced from one sample in a study of blood T cell repertoires in COVID-19. The repertoire was sequenced with immunoSEQ multiplex PCR; TCRdb's copy has only in-frame clones and lacks some. Among roughly 190,000 clones listed, 80% to 85% were seen once. Sequencing was done on a sample of peripheral blood. The receptor source for this set is a human donor with acute or convalescent COVID-19. The donor label of this sample is uncertain.

This chain connects TRBV28 to TRBJ1-2; D uncertain. Deletions cut 6 bases from V and 3 bases from J, with 14 bases between. CDR1 and CDR2 (germline): MDHEN, SYDVKM. The CDR3 extends over 14 amino acids. The CDR3 loop is CASSLGSGYYGYTF. The CDR3 DNA sequence: TGTGCCAGCAGCCTAGGATCCGGGTACTATGGCTACACCTTC.

CDR3 loop: CASSLRDRAPYSNQPQHF. CDR3 DNA: TGTGCCAGCAGCTTAAGGGACAGGGCCCCTTATAGCAATCAGCCCCAGCATTTT. The J gene is TRBJ1-5, the V gene TRBV7-2, with 9 bases that match TRBD1. Looked up from germline, CDR1 is SGHTA and CDR2 is FQGNSA. V lost 2 bases, J lost 0 bases, and 8 bases stayed unmatched. The CDR3 has 18 amino acids.

V and J are TRBV30 and TRBJ1-3; TRBD1 agrees at 7 bases. The germline V gene encodes CDR1 GTSNPN and CDR2 SVGIG (reference sequence). The CDR3 length is 13 residues. J gave up 4 bases and V 5 bases, and 5 bases lay outside the gene matches. The CDR3 region is CAWAPGGGNTIYF. Here the CDR3 DNA reads TGTGCCTGGGCCCCAGGGGGGGGAAACACCATATATTTT.

The CDR3 region has the DNA TGTGCCAGCAGTGAAGTCGAGGGAGGCTATGGCTACACCTTC. This translates into CASSEVEGGYGYTF. V gene TRBV6-1 combines with J gene TRBJ1-2; D ambiguous. Germline V gene lookup returns CDR1 MNHNS and CDR2 SASEGT. This CDR3 has 14 residues. Trimming cost V 1 base and J 4 bases, with 10 bases left between them.

This CDR3 reads CASSLERGGDTDTQYF. CDR3 coding DNA: TGTGCCAGCAGTCTCGAGCGGGGGGGTGACACAGATACGCAGTATTTT. The rearrangement joins TRBV27 to TRBJ2-3; 10 positions match TRBD2. Germline values: CDR1 MNHEY, CDR2 SMNVEV (reference sequence). This CDR3 has 16 amino acids. The ends lost 5 bases at V and 2 bases at J; junction bases unmatched: 7.

This sequence joins TRBV19 and TRBJ1-5; no firm D call. This CDR3 has 15 residues. Deletions cut 3 bases from V and 3 bases from J, with 12 bases between. CDR1 LNHDA and CDR2 SQIVND come from the germline V gene (reference sequence). DNA of the CDR3: TGTGCCAGTAGTATTGAGTCAGACTACAATCAGCCCCAGCATTTT. This sequence encodes CASSIESDYNQPQHF.

The gene calls are TRBV18 and TRBJ2-5; D is possibly TRBD1 (5 bases). The CDR3 totals 14 residues. V was pared by 4 bases and J by 3 bases, with 12 bases between. From germline, CDR1 is KGHSH and CDR2 LQKENI. The CDR3 bases are TGTGCCAGCTCACGCTACTCAGGGAAAGAGACCCAGTACTTC. Amino acids: CASSRYSGKETQYF. Full variable domain (missing parts from reference TRBV18 and TRBJ2-5): NAGVMQNPRHLVRRRGQEARLRCSPMKGHSHVYWYRQLPEEGLKFMVYLQKENIIDESGMPKERFSAEFPKEGPSILRIQQVVRGDSAAYFCASSRYSGKETQYFGPGTRLLVL.

This rearrangement joins TRBV28 to TRBJ1-2, with 9 positions matching TRBD1. J lost 9 bases, V lost 4 bases, and 9 bases had no gene match. CDR1 and CDR2 from the germline V gene are MDHEN and SYDVKM. This CDR3 contains 14 residues. CDR3 DNA sequence: TGTGCCAGCAGTTCCGGGACAGGGCGTGTAAGCTACACCTTC. It is translated as CASSSGTGRVSYTF.

This chain links TRBV7-2 with TRBJ2-5, with 11 bases aligning to TRBD2. Germline CDR1 SGHTA, CDR2 FQGNSA. The CDR3 is 15 residues long. V lost 5 bases to trimming and J lost 5 bases; unmatched junction nucleotides: 7. CDR3 amino acids: CASSPSGRYGETQYF. The DNA for the CDR3 is TGTGCCAGCAGCCCTAGCGGGAGGTATGGTGAGACCCAGTACTTC.

The V call is TRBV5-1, the J call TRBJ2-3, with D perhaps matching TRBD2 (7 bases). The CDR3 is made up of 16 amino acids. V was shortened by 2 bases and J by 6 bases, with 19 bases between the two germline ends. Germline V gene sequence: CDR1 SGHRS, CDR2 YFSETQ. The CDR3 sequence: CASSLGGDRSLDTQYF. The CDR3 DNA reads as TGCGCCAGCAGCTTAGGGGGGGACCGGTCATTGGATACGCAGTATTTT.

About this clone itself: A much larger clonotype is one base distant, so this may be a read error. The chain carries TRBV25-1 and TRBJ1-1, with a tentative D call TRBD1 (6 bases). CDR3 size: 12 residues. V lost 6 bases and J lost 1, with 6 bases in between. Germline V gene data show CDR1 as MGHDK and CDR2 as SYGVNS. The CDR3 region has the DNA TGTGCCAGCAGAGGGGGGAACACTGAAGCTTTCTTT. Encoded protein: CASRGGNTEAFF.

The chain has TRBV7-6 and TRBJ2-7, with D possibly being TRBD1 (6 bases). Germline CDR1 and CDR2: SGHVS and FNYEAQ. This CDR3 region has 14 residues. V lost 5 bases to trimming and J lost 0 bases, with 11 bases between them. The CDR3 DNA is TGTGCCAGCAGCAGACAGGCAGTCTCCTACGAGCAGTACTTC. Translating it yields CASSRQAVSYEQYF.

The chain recombines TRBV25-1 with TRBJ2-3; 12 bases align to TRBD2. Germline V gene data show CDR1 as MGHDK and CDR2 as SYGVNS. V was pared by 3 bases and J by 3 bases, with 7 bases of the junction left unmatched. This CDR3 region has 17 residues. The CDR3, as DNA: TGTGCCAGCAGTGACCGGGCTAGCGGGAGGGTTACAGATACGCAGTATTTT. Amino acids: CASSDRASGRVTDTQYF.

Turning to this clone: Mismatch with germline at one junction end may stem from a read error. This chain links TRBV5-1 with TRBJ1-2; no reliable D call. The CDR3 extends over 12 amino acids. Germline V gene sequence: CDR1 SGHRS, CDR2 YFSETQ. The CDR3, as DNA: TGCGCCAGCAGCTTGGAGGGAGGCCCCGGCCCCTTC. Protein: CASSLEGGPGPF.

The chain couples TRBV5-4 to TRBJ1-4; D not certain. Trimming removed 1 base at V and 7 bases at J, with 8 bases between. Germline CDR1 SGHNT, CDR2 YYREEE (reference sequence). This CDR3 region has 13 residues. The CDR3 sequence is CASSLQEGEKLFF. The CDR3 DNA follows: TGTGCCAGCAGCTTGCAGGAGGGTGAAAAACTGTTTTTT.

The chain links TRBV6-5 to TRBJ1-5, with a weak D call TRBD1 (5 bases). V was cut by 5 bases and J by 6 bases, with 17 bases left in between. Germline V gene lookup returns CDR1 MNHEY and CDR2 SVGAGI. The CDR3 runs 15 residues. The DNA of the CDR3 is TGTGCCAGCAGTCCCCGGGGGTCCGGGGGTCAGCCCCAGCATTTT. It is translated as CASSPRGSGGQPQHF.

V usage is TRBV6-6 and J usage is TRBJ2-2; 8 bases match TRBD2. The J segment lost 5 bases and the V segment lost 3 bases, leaving 5 bases of the junction unmatched. CDR1 and CDR2 (germline): MNHNY, SVGAGI (reference sequence). The CDR3 sequence is 15 residues long. The CDR3: CASSYRSGRTGELFF. CDR3 sequence (DNA): TGTGCCAGCAGTTATCGGAGCGGGAGAACCGGGGAGCTGTTTTTT.

This chain links TRBV5-4 with TRBJ2-1, with 15 bases matching TRBD2. The CDR3 runs to 18 residues. Losses at the gene ends were 4 bases for V and 7 bases for J; bases not matched to a gene: 12. The germline gives CDR1 SGHNT, CDR2 YYREEE (reference sequence). DNA of the CDR3: TGTGCCAGCAGCCGGAGTGGGACTAGCGGGAGGAAAGGGAATGAGCAGTTCTTC. Its protein product is CASSRSGTSGRKGNEQFF.

This chain joins TRBV7-6 and TRBJ2-1; TRBD2 matches at 12 bases. The germline CDR1 and CDR2 sequences are SGHVS and FNYEAQ. The CDR3 sequence is 16 residues long. The V segment lost 5 bases and the J segment 4 bases; nucleotides outside the gene matches: 6. CDR3 amino acids: CASSTASGGVYNEQFF. The CDR3 nucleotides are TGTGCCAGCAGCACAGCTAGCGGGGGGGTTTACAATGAGCAGTTCTTC.

The CDR3 sequence: CASSVAIPQGGPLYNEQFF. CDR3 DNA sequence: TGTGCCAGCAGCGTAGCAATCCCACAGGGGGGCCCTCTTTACAATGAGCAGTTCTTC. This chain joins TRBV9 and TRBJ2-1; TRBD1 matches 8 bases. There are 19 residues in the CDR3. J gave up 4 bases and V 0 bases, and 15 bases lay outside the gene matches. Germline CDR1 reads SGDLS; CDR2 reads YYNGEE.

V gene TRBV7-2 combines with J gene TRBJ2-7, with 10 bases that match TRBD2. The junction had 11 bases not matched to a gene; V was cut back by 1 base and J by 2 bases. Germline-derived CDR1 and CDR2 are SGHTA and FQGNSA. This CDR3 has 18 residues. The CDR3 reads CASSLEVAGGARTYEQYF. In DNA, the CDR3 is TGTGCCAGCAGCTTAGAGGTAGCGGGGGGCGCACGAACCTACGAGCAGTACTTC.

V is TRBV7-2 and J is TRBJ2-7, with D perhaps TRBD2 (6 bases). V lost 6 bases and J 7 bases, leaving 16 bases between the germline ends. The length of the CDR3 is 13 residues. CDR1 is SGHTA and CDR2 is FQGNSA in the germline V gene. The CDR3 region has the DNA TGTGCCAGCAGGTCTGACCCCGCGGGGGAGCAGTACTTC. Its protein is CASRSDPAGEQYF.

The chain employs TRBV18 and TRBJ2-5, with unresolved D. V gave up 0 bases and J gave up 2 bases, with 7 bases separating them. Germline values: CDR1 KGHSH, CDR2 LQKENI. CDR3 size: 14 residues. The CDR3 DNA is TGTGCCAGCTCACCACCGGTGCGGCAAGAGACCCAGTACTTC. Encoded protein: CASSPPVRQETQYF.

The chain carries TRBV20-1 and TRBJ1-2, with D perhaps matching TRBD1 (6 bases). V lost 3 bases and J lost 3, with 14 bases in between. Germline V gives CDR1 DFQATT, CDR2 SNEGSKA (reference sequence). CDR3 length equals 14 residues. The CDR3 DNA sequence: TGCAGTGCTAGTTCGTGGCCAGGGGACTATGGCTACACCTTC. Its translation: CSASSWPGDYGYTF.

CDR3 region: CASSLLAPLQGQTPRGYGYTF. Here the CDR3 DNA reads TGTGCCAGCAGCCTTCTCGCCCCCCTACAGGGGCAAACCCCTCGTGGATATGGCTACACCTTC. This chain uses TRBV7-3 with TRBJ1-2; TRBD1 matches 7 bases. The CDR3 runs to 21 residues. Germline V gene data show CDR1 as SGHTA and CDR2 as FQGTGA. V dropped 5 bases and J dropped 5; count of bases not matched to a gene: 29. The full variable domain, with the rest looked up from reference TRBV7-3 and TRBJ1-2, is GAGVSQTPSNKVTEKGKYVELRCDPISGHTALYWYRQSLGQGPEFLIYFQGTGAADDSGLPNDRFFAVRPEGSVSTLKIQRTERGDSAVYLCASSLLAPLQGQTPRGYGYTFGSGTRLTVV.

The rearrangement uses TRBV5-4 and TRBJ2-2; 9 bases agree with TRBD2. V shed 4 bases and J 6 bases; nucleotides not matched to a gene: 7. The CDR3 contains 15 residues. Per the germline V gene, CDR1 is SGHNT and CDR2 is YYREEE (reference sequence). The CDR3 here is CASSPPGTSPGELFF. The CDR3, as DNA: TGTGCCAGCAGCCCCCCCGGGACTAGCCCCGGGGAGCTGTTTTTT.

This clone was observed a handful of times. This rearrangement joins TRBV14 to TRBJ2-7; TRBD2 aligns across 9 bases. The ends lost 4 bases at V and 2 bases at J; junction bases unmatched: 6. The CDR3 is 15 amino acids. Germline V gene data show CDR1 as SGHDN and CDR2 as FVKESK. CDR3: CASSPQAGGPYEQYF. CDR3 bases: TGTGCCAGCAGCCCGCAGGCGGGAGGGCCCTACGAGCAGTACTTC.

This chain uses TRBV5-5 with TRBJ1-4, with D possibly TRBD1 on 5 matching bases. The V end lost 2 bases, the J end lost 4 bases, and 6 bases lay between the germline ends. The germline V gene encodes CDR1 SGHKS and CDR2 YYEKEE (reference sequence). CDR3 length equals 13 residues. For the CDR3, the DNA is TGTGCCAGCAGCTTAGACAGTAATGAAAAACTGTTTTTT. Translation: CASSLDSNEKLFF. The variable domain in full, completed from reference TRBV5-5 and TRBJ1-4, reads DAGVTQSPTHLIKTRGQQVTLRCSPISGHKSVSWYQQVLGQGPQFIFQYYEKEERGRGNFPDRFSARQFPNYSSELNVNALLLGDSALYLCASSLDSNEKLFFGSGTQLSVL.

The chain carries TRBV7-9 and TRBJ2-1; 10 bases align to TRBD2. The CDR3 extends over 18 amino acids. Trimming took 7 bases from V and 6 from J; bases not matched to a gene: 18. From germline, CDR1 is SEHNR and CDR2 FQNEAQ (reference sequence). CDR3 sequence: CASTPIPSLAGVGNEQFF. The CDR3 nucleotides are TGTGCCAGCACCCCCATTCCTTCGCTAGCGGGAGTGGGCAATGAGCAGTTCTTC.